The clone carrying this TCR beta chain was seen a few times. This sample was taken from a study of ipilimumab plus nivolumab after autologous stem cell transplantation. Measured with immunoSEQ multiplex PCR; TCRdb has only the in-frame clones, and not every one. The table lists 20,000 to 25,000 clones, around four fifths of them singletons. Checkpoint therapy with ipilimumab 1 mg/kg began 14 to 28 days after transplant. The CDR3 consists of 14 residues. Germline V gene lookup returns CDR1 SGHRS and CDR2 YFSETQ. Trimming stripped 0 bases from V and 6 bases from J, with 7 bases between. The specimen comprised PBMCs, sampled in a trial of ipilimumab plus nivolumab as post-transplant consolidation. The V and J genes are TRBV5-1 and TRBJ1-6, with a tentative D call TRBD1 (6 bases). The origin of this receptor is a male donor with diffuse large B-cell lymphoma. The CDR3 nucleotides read TGCGCCAGCAGCTTGGGACAGGCTAATTCACCCCTCCACTTT. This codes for CASSLGQANSPLHF.